These 8 T cell receptor beta chains came from one sample sequenced in a study of OX40 agonist ivuxolimab in advanced cancers. The data were produced by immunoSEQ multiplex PCR, yet TCRdb's version contains in-frame clones alone and is incomplete. The sample yields 50,000 to 75,000 clones, roughly 90% seen once. Sequencing used CD4+ or CD8+ T cells sorted from blood, obtained in a trial of the OX40 agonist ivuxolimab. These receptor sequences come from an adult with an advanced solid tumor such as melanoma, head and neck, liver or kidney cancer.

A single count supports this clone. J is TRBJ2-2 and V is TRBV7-3, with 7 bases fitting TRBD1. The J segment lost 6 bases and the V segment lost 5 bases, leaving 3 bases of the junction unmatched. The V gene's germline CDR1 is SGHTA and CDR2 FQGTGA. This CDR3 comprises 13 residues. The CDR3 nucleotides are TGTGCCAGCAGCGACAGGGTGGCCGGGGAGCTGTTTTTT. Translated, it gives CASSDRVAGELFF.

The chain couples TRBV28 to TRBJ2-7; D is unresolved. Trimming shortened V by 6 bases and J by 1 base, and 10 bases separated the two germline ends. Per the germline V gene, CDR1 is MDHEN and CDR2 is SYDVKM. This CDR3 has 13 residues. CDR3 sequence: CASRDDGSYEQYF. CDR3 nucleotide sequence: TGTGCCAGCAGGGACGACGGATCCTACGAGCAGTACTTC.

The V and J genes are TRBV28 and TRBJ2-3, with TRBD2 identical over 8 bases. This CDR3 has 15 amino acids. J gave up 6 bases and V 5 bases, and 10 bases lay outside the gene matches. Germline CDR1 reads MDHEN; CDR2 reads SYDVKM. The CDR3 reads CASSTPGGGMDTQYF. CDR3 bases: TGTGCCAGCAGTACCCCCGGGGGGGGGATGGATACGCAGTATTTT.

This rearrangement joins TRBV4-3 to TRBJ2-2; no firm D call. Germline assignment: CDR1 LGHNA and CDR2 YSLEER. The CDR3 has 16 amino acids. Trimming removed 1 base from V and 1 base from J, with 10 bases in between. CDR3 nucleotides: TGCGCCAGCAGCCAAGGTTCTAAACTGAACACCGGGGAGCTGTTTTTT. It is translated as CASSQGSKLNTGELFF.

This clone was observed a few times. This chain joins TRBV7-8 and TRBJ1-1; D gene ambiguous. Trimming stripped 4 bases from V and 5 bases from J, with 11 bases between. Germline V gene lookup returns CDR1 SGHVS and CDR2 FQNEAQ. The CDR3 totals 13 residues. The DNA for the CDR3 is TGTGCCAGCAGCTCGGTACGCGGAACTGAAGCTTTCTTT. Protein sequence: CASSSVRGTEAFF.

This chain links TRBV19 with TRBJ1-2; 10 nucleotides agree with TRBD1. V gave up 10 bases and J gave up 8 bases; unmatched junction bases: 7. CDR3 length: 12 residues. CDR1 is LNHDA and CDR2 is SQIVND in the germline V gene (reference sequence). The CDR3 protein is CATTDRGQGYTF. The CDR3 DNA reads as TGTGCCACCACTGACAGGGGGCAAGGCTACACCTTC.

The rearrangement joins TRBV18 to TRBJ1-3; D remains unclear. This CDR3 is built from 15 residues. The V end was cut by 3 bases, the J end by 2 bases, with 11 bases between. From germline, CDR1 is KGHSH and CDR2 LQKENI. CDR3 in DNA: TGTGCCAGCTCACCGGGAAGTTCACCTGGAAACACCATATATTTT. This sequence encodes CASSPGSSPGNTIYF. Full variable domain (remainder filled in from reference TRBV18 and TRBJ1-3): NAGVMQNPRHLVRRRGQEARLRCSPMKGHSHVYWYRQLPEEGLKFMVYLQKENIIDESGMPKERFSAEFPKEGPSILRIQQVVRGDSAAYFCASSPGSSPGNTIYFGEGSWLTVV.

This clone occurred a few times. The V gene is TRBV28, the J gene TRBJ1-1; unclear D gene. The V end lost 9 bases, the J end lost 5 bases, and 13 bases lay between the germline ends. The CDR3 spans 12 residues. Germline V gene data show CDR1 as MDHEN and CDR2 as SYDVKM. CDR3 bases: TGTGCCAGTGGAGTGGGTTCAACTGAAGCTTTCTTT. The encoded protein is CASGVGSTEAFF. Together with reference TRBV28 and TRBJ1-1, the CDR3 gives the full variable domain: DVKVTQSSRYLVKRTGEKVFLECVQDMDHENMFWYRQDPGLGLRLIYFSYDVKMKEKGDIPEGYSVSREKKERFSLILESASTNQTSMYLCASGVGSTEAFFGQGTRLTVV.